These T cell receptor beta chains were read from a single sample in a study of T cell responses to AZD1222 COVID-19 vaccine. Profiled with immunoSEQ multiplex PCR; TCRdb holds only in-frame clones, not every one. The sample carries 150,000 or so clones, roughly 94% recorded once. Sequenced here: peripheral blood, sampled 28 days after the second AZD1222 dose. Every receptor here comes from an adult who received the AZD1222 COVID-19 vaccine. Each CDR3 is given with its conserved first and last residue. Fields, in order: J gene, V gene, CDR3 protein.

j_call: TRBJ2-1
v_call: TRBV11-2
cdr3_aa: CASSLVGGGPINEQFF

j_call: TRBJ1-1
v_call: TRBV19
cdr3_aa: CASSMRKGTGHTEAFF

j_call: TRBJ1-5
v_call: TRBV4-2
cdr3_aa: CASSQAHLVGEGYSNQPQHF

j_call: TRBJ1-5
v_call: TRBV7-8
cdr3_aa: CASSLDRASNQPQHF

j_call: TRBJ2-5
v_call: TRBV6-1
cdr3_aa: CASSFGGQETQYF

j_call: TRBJ1-6
v_call: TRBV4-1
cdr3_aa: CASSRIPRPGQGDSPLHF

j_call: TRBJ1-2
v_call: TRBV6-1
cdr3_aa: CASSEATGIYGYTF

j_call: TRBJ1-2
v_call: TRBV7-2
cdr3_aa: CASSLVSTGQGINYGYTF

j_call: TRBJ1-1
v_call: TRBV5-1
cdr3_aa: CASSYLLRANTEAFF

j_call: TRBJ2-7
v_call: TRBV5-1
cdr3_aa: CASSSQQGAGHEQYF

j_call: TRBJ2-1
v_call: TRBV19
cdr3_aa: CASSTPGLSFLGYNEQFF

j_call: TRBJ1-2
v_call: TRBV5-4
cdr3_aa: CASSFPLGAGSGYTF

j_call: TRBJ1-2
v_call: TRBV27
cdr3_aa: CASSFSGGRDGYTF

j_call: TRBJ2-1
v_call: TRBV5-6
cdr3_aa: CASSFGGFYNEQFF

j_call: TRBJ2-7
v_call: TRBV4-3
cdr3_aa: CASSQDLGTAYEQYF

j_call: TRBJ2-3
v_call: TRBV25-1
cdr3_aa: CASSVPGQGETDTQYF

j_call: TRBJ1-1
v_call: TRBV4-3
cdr3_aa: CASSQDQFRLNTEAFF

j_call: TRBJ2-2
v_call: TRBV28
cdr3_aa: CASSRGTGEPGELFF

j_call: TRBJ1-2
v_call: TRBV5-1
cdr3_aa: CASSLRVGQGARDYGYTF

j_call: TRBJ1-5
v_call: TRBV6-5
cdr3_aa: CASSKGGDRHQPQHF

j_call: TRBJ1-2
v_call: TRBV5-3
cdr3_aa: CARSSYGYTF

j_call: TRBJ2-1
v_call: TRBV28
cdr3_aa: CASSLSGGSGENEQFF

j_call: TRBJ2-2
v_call: TRBV9
cdr3_aa: CASSSKGRPRGTGELFF

j_call: TRBJ1-2
v_call: TRBV7-2
cdr3_aa: CASSLAGLLYGYTF

j_call: TRBJ1-2
v_call: TRBV7-2
cdr3_aa: CASSPRINYGYTF

j_call: TRBJ2-4
v_call: TRBV28
cdr3_aa: CASSLYKEGNIQYF

j_call: TRBJ1-1
v_call: TRBV19
cdr3_aa: CASSRWNTEAFF

j_call: TRBJ1-3
v_call: TRBV4-1
cdr3_aa: CASSRGLAPSGNTIYF

j_call: TRBJ2-2
v_call: TRBV2
cdr3_aa: CASSVGTGELFF

j_call: TRBJ2-1
v_call: TRBV21-1
cdr3_aa: CASSPRTGLRTYNEQFF

j_call: TRBJ2-6
v_call: TRBV3-1/TRBV3-2
cdr3_aa: CASSQGADGANVLTF

j_call: TRBJ1-4
v_call: TRBV19
cdr3_aa: CASSNRGQVNEKLFF

j_call: TRBJ2-1
v_call: TRBV28
cdr3_aa: CASTTNHGSGSMGNEQFF

j_call: TRBJ1-5
v_call: TRBV7-9
cdr3_aa: CASSLGATDNQPQHF

j_call: TRBJ2-1
v_call: TRBV6-2/TRBV6-3
cdr3_aa: CASSSSGGPYNEQFF